The 11 T cell receptor beta chains reported below all come from one sample, sequenced in a study of OX40 agonist ivuxolimab in advanced cancers. Clones were read by immunoSEQ multiplex PCR, and TCRdb kept only the in-frame ones, dropping some. The repertoire holds roughly 80,000 clones, 86% seen once, with 6.9% in the top ten. The material was CD4+ or CD8+ T cells sorted from blood, obtained in a trial of the OX40 agonist ivuxolimab. These TCRs come from an adult with an advanced solid tumor such as melanoma, head and neck, liver or kidney cancer.

The chain couples TRBV30 to TRBJ2-3; TRBD2 matches 9 bases. Germline CDR1 reads GTSNPN; CDR2 reads SVGIG (reference sequence). V trimming: 3 bases; J trimming: 2 bases; junction bases outside the gene matches: 3. The CDR3 runs 14 residues. CDR3 nucleotide sequence: TGTGCCTGGAGCAAGGGACTAGCCACAGATACGCAGTATTTT. Protein: CAWSKGLATDTQYF.

The chain employs TRBV6-5 and TRBJ1-1, with D possibly TRBD1 on 6 matching bases. This CDR3 contains 14 residues. V was cut by 2 bases and J by 5 bases, with 12 bases left in between. Germline CDR1 reads MNHEY; CDR2 reads SVGAGI. The CDR3 protein is CASSYGGQGTEAFF. The CDR3 DNA is TGTGCCAGCAGTTACGGGGGGCAGGGAACTGAAGCTTTCTTT.

This clone was counted once. The chain is built from TRBV7-8 and TRBJ2-1; 12 positions match TRBD2. V gave up 7 bases and J gave up 15 bases; unmatched junction bases: 10. Per germline, CDR1 SGHVS and CDR2 FQNEAQ. The CDR3 spans 13 residues. This CDR3 is CASTMTSGSDPFF. The CDR3 bases are TGTGCCAGCACGATGACTAGCGGGAGTGATCCGTTCTTC.

As for this clone: A read error may explain this, as a much larger clone is one base away. The chain has TRBV6-6 and TRBJ2-3; D gene unclear. The CDR3 runs 10 residues. The V and J ends lost 7 bases and 3 bases respectively, with 2 bases between them. Per germline, CDR1 MNHNY and CDR2 SVGAGI (reference sequence). The DNA for the CDR3 is TGTGCCAGCAAGACAGATACGCAGTATTTT. It codes for CASKTDTQYF.

The chain links TRBV7-9 to TRBJ1-4; D unclear. Between the trimmed V and J ends, which lost 3 bases and 6 bases, there was a span of 8 bases. Germline V CDR1 and CDR2: SEHNR, FQNEAQ (reference sequence). The CDR3 runs 13 residues. CDR3 sequence: CASSLAVDEKLFF. CDR3 DNA sequence: TGTGCCAGCAGCTTGGCCGTTGATGAAAAACTGTTTTTT.

In its sample, this clone was seen once. Germline is not matched at one junction end, which may reflect a read error. The chain uses TRBV15 and TRBJ2-5; D could derive from TRBD1 or TRBD2 (5 bases each). The germline V gene has CDR1 LNHNV and CDR2 YYDKDF (reference sequence). The CDR3 covers 14 residues. In nucleotides, the CDR3 is TGTGCCACCTCCTTCGGGGACCCCCAAGGGACCCAGTACTTC. The encoded protein is CATSFGDPQGTQYF.

V is TRBV19 and J is TRBJ1-1; 8 nucleotides align to TRBD1. The germline CDR1 and CDR2 sequences are LNHDA and SQIVND (reference sequence). The CDR3 consists of 18 residues. The junction had 17 bases not matched to a gene; V was cut back by 3 bases and J by 5 bases. The DNA for the CDR3 is TGTGCCAGTAGTATTCTGGGGACAGGCTATTTTGTCGGAACTGAAGCTTTCTTT. Its protein product is CASSILGTGYFVGTEAFF.

The chain employs TRBV6-5 and TRBJ1-1; 9 nucleotides align to TRBD1. The V gene end was trimmed by 6 bases and the J gene end by 5 bases; junction bases not matched to a gene: 4. The CDR3 consists of 13 residues. Germline V gene sequence: CDR1 MNHEY, CDR2 SVGAGI. The CDR3 spells CASSLQGATEAFF. As DNA, the CDR3 is TGTGCCAGCAGCCTACAGGGGGCAACTGAAGCTTTCTTT.

The rearrangement joins TRBV7-6 to TRBJ1-2, with TRBD1 matching 12 bases. Germline V lookup: CDR1 SGHVS, CDR2 FNYEAQ. Unmatched junction bases numbered 10, after V lost 5 bases and J lost 3 bases. CDR3 length: 17 residues. The CDR3 region has the DNA TGTGCCAGCAGCCCCGGGACAGGGGGCACTGTGGACTATGGCTACACCTTC. It specifies CASSPGTGGTVDYGYTF.

The V gene is TRBV19, the J gene TRBJ2-3; TRBD2 agrees at 14 bases. V gave up 3 bases and J gave up 3 bases; unmatched junction bases: 5. The V gene's germline CDR1 is LNHDA and CDR2 SQIVND (reference sequence). The CDR3 is 17 amino acids. The CDR3 bases are TGTGCCAGTAGTATCCAGGGACTAGCGGGGGCGACAGATACGCAGTATTTT. Translation gives CASSIQGLAGATDTQYF.

V gene TRBV9 combines with J gene TRBJ2-1; 9 bases are a match to TRBD1. With V trimmed by 0 bases and J by 0 bases, 4 bases remained unmatched. Germline V gene data show CDR1 as SGDLS and CDR2 as YYNGEE. The CDR3 runs 17 residues. CDR3 region: CASSVADRGTSYNEQFF. The CDR3 region has the DNA TGTGCCAGCAGCGTAGCGGACAGGGGTACCTCCTACAATGAGCAGTTCTTC.